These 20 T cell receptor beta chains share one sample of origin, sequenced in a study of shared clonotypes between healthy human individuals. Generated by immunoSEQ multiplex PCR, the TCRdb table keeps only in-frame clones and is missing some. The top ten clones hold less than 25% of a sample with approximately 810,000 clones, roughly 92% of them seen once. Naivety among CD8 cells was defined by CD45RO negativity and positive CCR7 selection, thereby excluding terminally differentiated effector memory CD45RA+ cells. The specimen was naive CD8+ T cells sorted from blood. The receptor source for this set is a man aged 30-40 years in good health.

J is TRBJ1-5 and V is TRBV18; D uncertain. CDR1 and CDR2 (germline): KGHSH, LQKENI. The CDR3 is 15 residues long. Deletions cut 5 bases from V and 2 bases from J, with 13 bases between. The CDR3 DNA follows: TGTGCCAGCTCATCCGGATCAAGGGGCAATCAGCCCCAGCATTTT. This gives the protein CASSSGSRGNQPQHF.

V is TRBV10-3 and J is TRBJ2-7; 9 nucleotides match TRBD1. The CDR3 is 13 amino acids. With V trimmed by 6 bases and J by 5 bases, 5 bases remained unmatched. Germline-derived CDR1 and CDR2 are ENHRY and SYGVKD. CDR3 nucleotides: TGTGCCATCAGCGCGGGACAGGGTAACGAGCAGTACTTC. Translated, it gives CAISAGQGNEQYF.

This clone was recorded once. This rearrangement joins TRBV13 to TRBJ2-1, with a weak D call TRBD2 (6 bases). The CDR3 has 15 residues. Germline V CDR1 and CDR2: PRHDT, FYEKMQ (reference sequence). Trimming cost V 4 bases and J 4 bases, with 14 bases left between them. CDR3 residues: CASSSLAVLYNEQFF. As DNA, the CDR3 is TGTGCCAGCAGCTCATTAGCGGTTCTTTACAATGAGCAGTTCTTC.

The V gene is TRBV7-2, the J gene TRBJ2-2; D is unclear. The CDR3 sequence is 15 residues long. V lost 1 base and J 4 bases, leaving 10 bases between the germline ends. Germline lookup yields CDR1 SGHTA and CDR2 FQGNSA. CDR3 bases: TGTGCCAGCAGCTTAGACGGGTTCACCACCGGGGAGCTGTTTTTT. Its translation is CASSLDGFTTGELFF.

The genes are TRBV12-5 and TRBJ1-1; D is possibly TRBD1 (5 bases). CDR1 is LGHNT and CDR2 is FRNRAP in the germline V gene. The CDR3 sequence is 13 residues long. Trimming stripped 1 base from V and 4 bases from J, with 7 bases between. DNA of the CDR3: TGTGCTAGTGGTTTGGGGGACGGCACTGAAGCTTTCTTT. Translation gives CASGLGDGTEAFF.

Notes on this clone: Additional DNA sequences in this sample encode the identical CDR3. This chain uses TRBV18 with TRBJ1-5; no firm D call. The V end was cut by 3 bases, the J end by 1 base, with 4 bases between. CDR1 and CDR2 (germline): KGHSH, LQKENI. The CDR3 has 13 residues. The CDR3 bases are TGTGCCAGCTCACCCTCCAGCAATCAGCCCCAGCATTTT. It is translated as CASSPSSNQPQHF.

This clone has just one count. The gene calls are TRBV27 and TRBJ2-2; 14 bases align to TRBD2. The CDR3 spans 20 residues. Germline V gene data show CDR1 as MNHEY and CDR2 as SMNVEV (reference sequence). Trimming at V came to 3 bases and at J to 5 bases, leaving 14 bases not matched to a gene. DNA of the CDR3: TGTGCCAGCAGTTTGAGAATACCGGGACTAGCGGGAGTTGGTACCGGGGAGCTGTTTTTT. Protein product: CASSLRIPGLAGVGTGELFF.

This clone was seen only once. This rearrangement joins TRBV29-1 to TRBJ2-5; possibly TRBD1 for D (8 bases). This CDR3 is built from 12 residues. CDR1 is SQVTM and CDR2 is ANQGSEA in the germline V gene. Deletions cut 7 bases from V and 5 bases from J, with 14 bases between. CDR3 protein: CSASQGGETQYF. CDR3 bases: TGCAGCGCTTCACAGGGGGGGGAGACCCAGTACTTC.

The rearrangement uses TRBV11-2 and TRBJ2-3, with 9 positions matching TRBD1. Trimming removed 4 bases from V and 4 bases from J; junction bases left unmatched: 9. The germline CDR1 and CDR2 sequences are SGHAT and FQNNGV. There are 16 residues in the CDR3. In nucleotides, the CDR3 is TGTGCCAGCAGCTCTCCGGGACAGGGAAGTCCAGATACGCAGTATTTT. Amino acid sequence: CASSSPGQGSPDTQYF.

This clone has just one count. CDR3 in DNA: TGTGCCAGCAGCTTACCGCGGGTTCGAGAGAATGAGCAGTTCTTC. Translating gives CASSLPRVRENEQFF. This chain uses TRBV7-9 with TRBJ2-1; a possible D gene is TRBD2 (5 bases). V was trimmed by 2 bases and J by 7 bases, leaving 15 bases between them. CDR1 is SEHNR, CDR2 FQNEAQ, per germline (reference sequence). This CDR3 is built from 15 residues.

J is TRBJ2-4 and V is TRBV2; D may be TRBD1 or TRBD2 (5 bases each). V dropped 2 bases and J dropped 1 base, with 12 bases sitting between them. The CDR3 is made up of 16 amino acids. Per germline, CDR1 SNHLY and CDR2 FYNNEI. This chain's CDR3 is CASSEFLAGAKNIQYF. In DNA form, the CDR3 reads TGTGCCAGCAGTGAATTCCTAGCAGGGGCCAAAAACATTCAGTACTTC.

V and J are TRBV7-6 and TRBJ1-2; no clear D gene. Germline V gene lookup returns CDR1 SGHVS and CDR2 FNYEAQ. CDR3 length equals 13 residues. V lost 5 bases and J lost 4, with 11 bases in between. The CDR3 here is CASSPGLTYGYTF. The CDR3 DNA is TGTGCCAGCAGCCCCGGACTGACCTATGGCTACACCTTC.

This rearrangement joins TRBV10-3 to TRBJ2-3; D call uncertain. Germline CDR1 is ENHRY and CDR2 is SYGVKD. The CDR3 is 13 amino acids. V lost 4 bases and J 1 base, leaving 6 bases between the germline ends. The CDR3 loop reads CAISGRGTDTQYF. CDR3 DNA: TGTGCCATCAGTGGAAGAGGCACAGATACGCAGTATTTT.

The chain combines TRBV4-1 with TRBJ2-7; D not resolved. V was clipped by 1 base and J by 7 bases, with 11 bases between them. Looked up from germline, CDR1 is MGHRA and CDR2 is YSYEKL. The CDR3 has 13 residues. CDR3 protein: CASSQGRVREQYF. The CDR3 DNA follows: TGCGCCAGCAGCCAAGGAAGGGTCAGGGAGCAGTACTTC.

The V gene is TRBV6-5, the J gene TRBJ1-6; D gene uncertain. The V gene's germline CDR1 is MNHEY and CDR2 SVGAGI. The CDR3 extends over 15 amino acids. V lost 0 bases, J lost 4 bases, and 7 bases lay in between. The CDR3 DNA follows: TGTGCCAGCAGTTACTCCGGAGGTTATAATTCACCCCTCCACTTT. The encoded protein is CASSYSGGYNSPLHF.

The DNA of the CDR3 is TGTGCCAGCAGACAGAGAGGAGAGAGAGACAATGAGCAGTTCTTC. As protein: CASRQRGERDNEQFF. The gene calls are TRBV7-9 and TRBJ2-1; D is undetermined. V was pared by 6 bases and J by 5 bases, with 17 bases between. The CDR3 sequence is 15 residues long. CDR1 is SEHNR and CDR2 is FQNEAQ in the germline V gene (reference sequence).

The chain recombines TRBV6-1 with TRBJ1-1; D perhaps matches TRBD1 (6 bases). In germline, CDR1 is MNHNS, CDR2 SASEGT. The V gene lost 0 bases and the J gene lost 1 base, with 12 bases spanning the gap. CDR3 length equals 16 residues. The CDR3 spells CASSEAGQIRNTEAFF. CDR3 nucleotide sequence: TGTGCCAGCAGTGAAGCAGGACAGATCAGGAACACTGAAGCTTTCTTT.

CDR3 coding DNA: TGCGCCAGCAGCTTGGTCACTAGCGGGGGCAGCTCCTACAATGAGCAGTTCTTC. Residues: CASSLVTSGGSSYNEQFF. This sequence joins TRBV5-1 and TRBJ2-1; 11 bases fit TRBD2. Germline V gene data show CDR1 as SGHRS and CDR2 as YFSETQ. This CDR3 has 18 amino acids. J lost 0 bases, V lost 0 bases, and 5 bases had no gene match.

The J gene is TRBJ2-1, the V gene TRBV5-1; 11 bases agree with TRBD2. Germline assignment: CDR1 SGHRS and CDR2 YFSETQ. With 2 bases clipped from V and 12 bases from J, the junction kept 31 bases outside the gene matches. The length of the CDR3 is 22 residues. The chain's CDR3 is CASSLLAGEWQRLNFFEHPQFF. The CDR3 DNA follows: TGCGCCAGCAGCTTACTAGCGGGAGAATGGCAAAGACTGAACTTCTTTGAACATCCGCAGTTCTTC.

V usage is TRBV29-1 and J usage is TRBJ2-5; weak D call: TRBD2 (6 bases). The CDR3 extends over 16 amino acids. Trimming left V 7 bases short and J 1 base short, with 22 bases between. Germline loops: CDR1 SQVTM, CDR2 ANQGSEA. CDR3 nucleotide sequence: TGCAGCGCGTTGCCTTGGCGGGGCAACTCCCAAGAGACCCAGTACTTC. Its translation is CSALPWRGNSQETQYF.